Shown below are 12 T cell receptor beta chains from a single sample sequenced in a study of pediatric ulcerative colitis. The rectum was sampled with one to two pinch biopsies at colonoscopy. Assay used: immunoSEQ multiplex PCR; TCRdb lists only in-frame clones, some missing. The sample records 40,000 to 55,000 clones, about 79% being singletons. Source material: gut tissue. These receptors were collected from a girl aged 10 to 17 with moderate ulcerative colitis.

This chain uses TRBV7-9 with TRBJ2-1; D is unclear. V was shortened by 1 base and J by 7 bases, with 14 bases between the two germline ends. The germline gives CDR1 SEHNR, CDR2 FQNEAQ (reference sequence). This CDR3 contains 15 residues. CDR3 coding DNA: TGTGCCAGCAGCTTAGTCCTCGGCCTGCGGAATGAGCAGTTCTTC. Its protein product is CASSLVLGLRNEQFF.

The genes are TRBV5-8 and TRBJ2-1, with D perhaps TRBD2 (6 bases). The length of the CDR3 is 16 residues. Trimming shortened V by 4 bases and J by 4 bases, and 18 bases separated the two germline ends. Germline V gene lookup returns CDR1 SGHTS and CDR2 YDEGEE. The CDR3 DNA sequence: TGTGCCAGCAGCGCACTCGGGGGTTTATCGTACAATGAGCAGTTCTTC. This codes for CASSALGGLSYNEQFF.

In DNA, the CDR3 is TGTGCCAGCTCACCAAATCCCGTCAGGGCGATTCAAGAGACCCAGTACTTC. This translates into CASSPNPVRAIQETQYF. The chain is built from TRBV18 and TRBJ2-5; possibly TRBD1 for D (5 bases). The CDR3 has 17 residues. Trimming shortened V by 2 bases and J by 2 bases, and 18 bases separated the two germline ends. The germline V gene has CDR1 KGHSH and CDR2 LQKENI.

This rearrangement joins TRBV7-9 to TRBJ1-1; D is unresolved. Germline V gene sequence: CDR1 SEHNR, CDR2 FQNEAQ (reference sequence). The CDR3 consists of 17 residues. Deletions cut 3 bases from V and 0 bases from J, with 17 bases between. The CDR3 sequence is CASSLTADLTLNTEAFF. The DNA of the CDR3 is TGTGCCAGCAGCTTGACGGCAGACCTGACGCTGAACACTGAAGCTTTCTTT.

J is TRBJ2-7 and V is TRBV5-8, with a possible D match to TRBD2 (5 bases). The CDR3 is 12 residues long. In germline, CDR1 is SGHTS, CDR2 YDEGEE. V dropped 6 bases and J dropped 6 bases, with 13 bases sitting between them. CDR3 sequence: CASTRGLSEQYF. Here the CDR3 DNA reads TGTGCCAGCACCCGAGGGTTGAGCGAGCAGTACTTC.

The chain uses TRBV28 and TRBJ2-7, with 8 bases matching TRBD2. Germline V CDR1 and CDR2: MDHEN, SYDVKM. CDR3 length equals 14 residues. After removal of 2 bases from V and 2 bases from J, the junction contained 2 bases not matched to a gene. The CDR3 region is CASSLAGGPYEQYF. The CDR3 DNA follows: TGTGCCAGCAGTTTAGCGGGGGGTCCCTACGAGCAGTACTTC.

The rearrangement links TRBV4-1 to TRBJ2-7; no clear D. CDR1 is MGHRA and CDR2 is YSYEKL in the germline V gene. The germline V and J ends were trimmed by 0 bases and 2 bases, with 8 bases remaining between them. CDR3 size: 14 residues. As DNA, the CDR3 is TGCGCCAGCAGCCAAGATCTGGGCGCCTACGAGCAGTACTTC. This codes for CASSQDLGAYEQYF.

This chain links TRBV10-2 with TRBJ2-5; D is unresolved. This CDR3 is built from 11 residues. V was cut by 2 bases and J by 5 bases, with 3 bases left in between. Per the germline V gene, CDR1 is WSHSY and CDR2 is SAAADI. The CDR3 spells CASSERETQYF. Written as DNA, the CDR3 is TGCGCCAGCAGTGAGAGGGAGACCCAGTACTTC.

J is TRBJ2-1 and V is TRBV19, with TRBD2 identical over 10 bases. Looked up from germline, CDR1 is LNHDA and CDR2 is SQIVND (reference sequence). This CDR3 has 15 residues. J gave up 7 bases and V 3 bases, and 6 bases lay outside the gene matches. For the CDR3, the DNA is TGTGCCAGTAGTATCCTAGCGGGAGTTGGGAATGAGCAGTTCTTC. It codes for CASSILAGVGNEQFF. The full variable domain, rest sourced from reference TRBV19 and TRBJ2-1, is DGGITQSPKYLFRKEGQNVTLSCEQNLNHDAMYWYRQDPGQGLRLIYYSQIVNDFQKGDIAEGYSVSREKKESFPLTVTSAQKNPTAFYLCASSILAGVGNEQFFGPGTRLTVL.

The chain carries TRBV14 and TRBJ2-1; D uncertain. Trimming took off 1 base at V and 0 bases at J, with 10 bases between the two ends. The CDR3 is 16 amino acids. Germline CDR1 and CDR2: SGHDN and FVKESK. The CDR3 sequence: CASSQGLYSSYNEQFF. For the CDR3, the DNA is TGTGCCAGCAGCCAAGGTCTTTACAGCTCCTACAATGAGCAGTTCTTC.

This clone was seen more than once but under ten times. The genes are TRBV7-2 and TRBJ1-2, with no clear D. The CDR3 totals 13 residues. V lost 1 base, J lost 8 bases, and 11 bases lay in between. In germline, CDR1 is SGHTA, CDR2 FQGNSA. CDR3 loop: CASSLGTLGGYTF. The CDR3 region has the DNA TGTGCCAGCAGCTTAGGGACCTTAGGGGGCTACACCTTC.

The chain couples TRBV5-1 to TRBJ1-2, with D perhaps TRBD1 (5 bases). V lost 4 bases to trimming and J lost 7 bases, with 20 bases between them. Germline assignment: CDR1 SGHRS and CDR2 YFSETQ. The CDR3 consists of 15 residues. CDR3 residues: CASSKGPGADFGYTF. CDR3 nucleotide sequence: TGCGCCAGCAGCAAGGGACCGGGAGCCGATTTTGGCTACACCTTC.